The rows below give T cell receptor beta chains drawn from one sample of a study of blood T cell repertoires in COVID-19. Sequenced by immunoSEQ multiplex PCR; TCRdb stores in-frame clones only, minus some. The sample shows about 160,000 clones, 80% to 95% of them seen only once. The sequenced material came from peripheral blood. The receptors originated from a woman in her 50s with acute or convalescent COVID-19. The conserved cysteine and the conserved F or W are not part of the CDR3 here. The order of the fields is J gene, V gene, CDR3 protein.

TRBJ1-5 TRBV24-1 ATTEGGQPQH
TRBJ1-6 TRBV2 ASTSTATSYNSPLH
TRBJ2-2 TRBV28 AIPRGTPNTGELF
TRBJ1-1 TRBV28 ASSLWGSEAF
TRBJ2-5 TRBV20-1 SSERSQY
TRBJ2-2 TRBV7-2 ASSFGPLGAGELF
TRBJ1-5 TRBV2 ASSQLPRTGSNQPQH
TRBJ1-1 TRBV6-5 ASSYSSGEWNTEAF
TRBJ2-7 TRBV6-2/TRBV6-3 ASSPRPGSEQY
TRBJ2-3 TRBV10-1 ASTPKDTQY
TRBJ1-4 TRBV4-2 ASSQVGDVTNEKLF
TRBJ1-1 TRBV28 ASSSPGGLSTEAF
TRBJ1-1 TRBV19 ASSQGFNPEAF
TRBJ1-1 TRBV4-1 ASSRAEGGPAGGAF
TRBJ2-7 TRBV5-6 ASSLEIASGNDDSYEQY
TRBJ1-2 TRBV29-1 SVQAANYGYT
TRBJ1-4 TRBV2 ASSGRTGSNEKLF
TRBJ2-7 TRBV4-1 ASSPTESYEQY
TRBJ2-7 TRBV11-2 ASSLESSRGRYEQY
TRBJ1-6 TRBV18 ASSPPEGAAYNSPLH
TRBJ2-3 TRBV28 ASTSMSGFKY
TRBJ2-1 TRBV4-1 ASSQLVFPNEQF
TRBJ2-3 TRBV19 ASSSPRDRGRTDTQY
TRBJ2-5 TRBV5-4 ASSSGLAGGRWETQY
TRBJ2-3 TRBV7-9 ASSLGGGPSPVDTQY
TRBJ1-1 TRBV30 ACEQGWTEAF